Included here is one T cell receptor beta chain sequence, with context. Germline-derived CDR1 and CDR2 are LGHDT and YNNKEL (reference sequence). The V end was cut by 1 base, the J end by 5 bases, with 11 bases between. The CDR3 has 15 amino acids. Method: immunoSEQ multiplex PCR; TCRdb's copy keeps in-frame clones and lacks some. The sample includes about 340,000 clones, roughly 90% of them seen just once. This record belongs to a study of blood T cell repertoires in COVID-19. The specimen was PBMCs or T cells enriched from blood (not recorded which). The V and J genes are TRBV3-1 (or the pseudogene TRBV3-2) and TRBJ2-2; possible D gene TRBD1, 5 bases. This receptor was identified in a woman in her 30s who had recovered from COVID-19. In DNA, the CDR3 is TGTGCCAGCAGCCAAGGGTTTCAGGGAACCGGGGAGCTGTTTTTT. It is translated as CASSQGFQGTGELFF.